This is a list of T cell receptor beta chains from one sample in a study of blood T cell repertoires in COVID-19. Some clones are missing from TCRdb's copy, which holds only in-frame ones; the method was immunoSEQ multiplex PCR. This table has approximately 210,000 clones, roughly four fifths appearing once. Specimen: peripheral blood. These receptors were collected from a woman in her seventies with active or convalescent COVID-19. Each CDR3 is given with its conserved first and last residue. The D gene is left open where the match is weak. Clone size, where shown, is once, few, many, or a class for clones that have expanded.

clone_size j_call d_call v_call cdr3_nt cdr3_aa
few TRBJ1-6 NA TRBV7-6 TGTGCCAGCAGCTTAGAGCCGACAGGAATGGGTTCACCCCTCCACTTT CASSLEPTGMGSPLHF
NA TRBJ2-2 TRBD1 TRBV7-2 TGTGCCAGCAGAACGGGACAGGCCTACACCGGGGAGCTGTTTTTT CASRTGQAYTGELFF
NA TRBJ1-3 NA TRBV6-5 TGTGCCAGCGGGCAGAGCTCTGGAAACACCATATATTTT CASGQSSGNTIYF
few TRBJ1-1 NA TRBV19 TGTGCCAGTAGTCTCCGGGAGAACACTGAAGCTTTCTTT CASSLRENTEAFF
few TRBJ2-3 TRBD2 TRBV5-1 TGCGCCAGCACCTTAGGCGGGAGTTCAGATACGCAGTATTTT CASTLGGSSDTQYF
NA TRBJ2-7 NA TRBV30 TGTGCCTGGAGTGTAGGGGTCCTGGGCTCCTACGAGCAGTACTTC CAWSVGVLGSYEQYF
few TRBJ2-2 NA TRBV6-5 TGTGCCAGCAGTCCTGGACAGCTTACCGGGGAGCTGTTTTTT CASSPGQLTGELFF
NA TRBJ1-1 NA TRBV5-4 TGTGCCAGCACCGTTCTAGGAGGGCCGGACACTGAAGCTTTCTTT CASTVLGGPDTEAFF
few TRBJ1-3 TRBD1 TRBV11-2 TGTGCCAGCAGCCCAGGGGGCACGGGCCTTTCCATATATTTT CASSPGGTGLSIYF
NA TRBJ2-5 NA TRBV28 TGTGCCAGCAGTTCTTTTTCGGAGACCCAGTACTTC CASSSFSETQYF
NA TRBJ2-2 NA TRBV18 TGTGCCAGCTCACTTACACAGTCCGTTGGGGAGCTGTTTTTT CASSLTQSVGELFF
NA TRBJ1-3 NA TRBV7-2 TGTGCCAGCAGCTTACAGGGGTTCCTCTCTGGAAACACCATATATTTT CASSLQGFLSGNTIYF
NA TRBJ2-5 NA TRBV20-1 TGCAGTGCTCTAGGGAGCGGGACCCAGTACTTC CSALGSGTQYF
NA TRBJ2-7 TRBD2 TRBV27 TGTGCCAGCAGCATTAGGGCACCGGGACTAGCGGGAGCAGAAGGGGGTGTACACGAGCAGTACTTC CASSIRAPGLAGAEGGVHEQYF
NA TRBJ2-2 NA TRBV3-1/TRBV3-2 TGTGCCAGCAGCCAAGGAGGGAACACCGGGGAGCTGTTTTTT CASSQGGNTGELFF
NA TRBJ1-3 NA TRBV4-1 TGCGCCAGCAGCCATGCCACCCGGGAGGGAGGACGCCCCGGGGGAAACACCATATATTTT CASSHATREGGRPGGNTIYF
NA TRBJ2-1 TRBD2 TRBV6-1 TGTGCCAGCAGTGAAAGGGGGACTAGCGCCTTTTATGAGCAGTTCTTC CASSERGTSAFYEQFF
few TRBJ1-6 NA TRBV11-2 TGTGCCAGCAGCTTGTGGGGGACAACAAAGAATTCACCCCTCCACTTT CASSLWGTTKNSPLHF
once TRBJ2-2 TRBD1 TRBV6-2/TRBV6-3 TGTGCCAGCAGCCTACGGGACAGGGATGCCGGGGAGCTGTTTTTT CASSLRDRDAGELFF
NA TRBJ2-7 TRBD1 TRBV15 TGTGCCACCAGCAGAGTCGCCACCGGGACAGGGGGCGACGAGCAGTACTTC CATSRVATGTGGDEQYF
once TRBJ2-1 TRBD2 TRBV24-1 TGTGCCACCAGTGATTCGTCTAGCGGCCGCTCCTACAATGAGCAGTTCTTC CATSDSSSGRSYNEQFF
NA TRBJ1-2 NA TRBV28 TGTGCCAGCAGTCCAGGCGTTGACTATGGCTACACCTTC CASSPGVDYGYTF
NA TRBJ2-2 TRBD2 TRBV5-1 TGCGCCAGCAGCGAATGGGGACTAGCGGGGACCACGAACACCGGGGAGCTGTTTTTT CASSEWGLAGTTNTGELFF
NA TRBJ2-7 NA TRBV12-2 TGTGCAAGTCGCTTAATTCACGGCAGGCCTACCTCCTACGAGCAGTACTTC CASRLIHGRPTSYEQYF
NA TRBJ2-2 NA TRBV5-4 TGTGCCAGCAGCTTGAAACGGGAGATCGGCACCGGGGAGCTGTTTTTT CASSLKREIGTGELFF
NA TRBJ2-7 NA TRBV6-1 TGTGCCAGCAGTGAGCACAGAACGGAGCAGTACTTC CASSEHRTEQYF
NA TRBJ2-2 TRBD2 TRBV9 TGTGCCAGCAGCGTAGCTAGCGGGACCGGGGAGCTGTTTTTT CASSVASGTGELFF
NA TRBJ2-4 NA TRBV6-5 TGCGCCAGCAGCCGGGATTTTAGAGCCAAAAACATTCAGTACTTC CASSRDFRAKNIQYF
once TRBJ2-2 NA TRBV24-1 TGTGCCACCGGCCAAACCTACACCGGGGAGCTGTTTTTT CATGQTYTGELFF